A single sample gave rise to the 32 T cell receptor beta chains below, sequenced in a study of blood T cell repertoires in COVID-19. This table comes from immunoSEQ multiplex PCR, and its TCRdb copy is limited to in-frame clones, with some not included. The table includes approximately 140,000 clones, around 87% detected once. The specimen sequenced was peripheral blood. The source is a man younger than 30 with COVID-19, enrolled during active disease.

The rearrangement uses TRBV2 and TRBJ2-1; possibly TRBD2 for D (6 bases). The CDR3 sequence is 13 residues long. Germline-derived CDR1 and CDR2 are SNHLY and FYNNEI. The V end lost 11 bases, the J end lost 8 bases, and 19 bases lay between the germline ends. CDR3 DNA: TGTGCCGGAGCGGGTTCTCCTTACGATGAGCAGTTCTTC. This codes for CAGAGSPYDEQFF.

The chain links TRBV7-2 to TRBJ1-1, with 9 bases fitting TRBD1. The CDR3 runs 18 residues. Germline V gene data show CDR1 as SGHTA and CDR2 as FQGNSA. V trimming: 6 bases; J trimming: 0 bases; junction bases outside the gene matches: 14. The CDR3 DNA sequence: TGTGCCAGCAGGCCTCGGACAGGGGCGGACCACATGAACACTGAAGCTTTCTTT. It codes for CASRPRTGADHMNTEAFF.

The V gene is TRBV2, the J gene TRBJ1-2; no clear D gene. V lost 5 bases and J lost 4, with 20 bases in between. Germline V gives CDR1 SNHLY, CDR2 FYNNEI. This CDR3 spans 16 amino acids. Written as DNA, the CDR3 is TGTGCCAGCAGTCACTCTACACGTACCAGGCTCTATGGCTACACCTTC. It is translated as CASSHSTRTRLYGYTF.

The chain couples TRBV6-1 to TRBJ2-7; D call uncertain. V was trimmed by 2 bases and J by 2 bases, leaving 16 bases between them. There are 16 residues in the CDR3. Germline V gives CDR1 MNHNS, CDR2 SASEGT. The CDR3 DNA sequence: TGTGCCAGCAGTGAATACTTACGGGTCGTAGCCTACGAGCAGTACTTC. It encodes CASSEYLRVVAYEQYF.

This clone was seen a single time. V is TRBV29-1 and J is TRBJ2-7, with TRBD2 matching 10 bases. This CDR3 has 15 residues. In germline, CDR1 is SQVTM, CDR2 ANQGSEA. V was pared by 6 bases and J by 3 bases, with 11 bases of the junction left unmatched. The CDR3 nucleotides read TGCAGCGTCGCCCCGACTAGCGGGCCCTTCTACGAGCAGTACTTC. This translates into CSVAPTSGPFYEQYF.

The table lists this clone with a count of one. The V and J genes are TRBV11-1 and TRBJ1-1, with a possible D match to TRBD1 (5 bases). Per the germline V gene, CDR1 is SGHAT and CDR2 is FQDESV (reference sequence). V lost 3 bases and J lost 5, with 13 bases in between. CDR3 length: 14 amino acids. The CDR3 nucleotides are TGTGCCAGCAGCTTGTTCGTGGGGCAGACTGAAGCTTTCTTT. This sequence encodes CASSLFVGQTEAFF. The full variable domain, completed using reference TRBV11-1 and TRBJ1-1, is EAEVAQSPRYKITEKSQAVAFWCDPISGHATLYWYRQILGQGPELLVQFQDESVVDDSQLPKDRFSAERLKGVDSTLKIQPAELGDSAMYLCASSLFVGQTEAFFGQGTRLTVV.

V is TRBV29-1 and J is TRBJ1-2, with D uncertain. Trimming removed 1 base at V and 6 bases at J, with 6 bases between. The CDR3 totals 11 residues. Germline V gene data show CDR1 as SQVTM and CDR2 as ANQGSEA. The CDR3 sequence is CSVEGRDGYTF. The CDR3 DNA is TGCAGCGTTGAAGGACGGGATGGCTACACCTTC.

The rearrangement links TRBV9 to TRBJ2-2; D is possibly TRBD1 (5 bases). Germline-derived CDR1 and CDR2 are SGDLS and YYNGEE. Trimming stripped 0 bases from V and 5 bases from J, with 11 bases between. This CDR3 region has 15 residues. The CDR3 DNA follows: TGTGCCAGCAGCGTAGCTCAGGGTCGGACCGGGGAGCTGTTTTTT. Protein: CASSVAQGRTGELFF.

This clone showed up just once. The CDR3 sequence: CSVIIPGHTYEQYF. The CDR3 bases are TGCAGCGTTATAATCCCCGGACACACCTACGAGCAGTACTTC. The chain carries TRBV29-1 and TRBJ2-7; the D gene is possibly TRBD1 (5 bases). The CDR3 has 14 residues. The V gene lost 5 bases and the J gene lost 2 bases, with 16 bases spanning the gap. Germline V gene sequence: CDR1 SQVTM, CDR2 ANQGSEA.

This chain uses TRBV7-9 with TRBJ2-7; 7 bases fit TRBD2. The V gene's germline CDR1 is SEHNR and CDR2 FQNEAQ (reference sequence). There are 15 residues in the CDR3. After removal of 0 bases from V and 0 bases from J, the junction contained 2 bases not matched to a gene. DNA for the CDR3: TGTGCCAGCAGCTTAGCGGGAGGGATCTCCTACGAGCAGTACTTC. It yields the protein CASSLAGGISYEQYF.

The genes are TRBV27 and TRBJ1-1, with TRBD1 as a possible D gene (6 bases). The CDR3 loop spans 17 amino acids. CDR1 MNHEY and CDR2 SMNVEV come from the germline V gene (reference sequence). V lost 2 bases, J lost 5 bases, and 21 bases lay in between. This CDR3 reads CASSLARGWVRNTEAFF. The DNA of the CDR3 is TGTGCCAGCAGTTTAGCAAGGGGGTGGGTTAGAAATACTGAAGCTTTCTTT.

This clone was recorded only once. The CDR3, as DNA: TGTGCCAGCAGCCTCTTTGCGGGAGCCCCCTACAATGAGCAGTTCTTC. Residues: CASSLFAGAPYNEQFF. The rearrangement joins TRBV9 to TRBJ2-1; 7 nucleotides agree with TRBD2. This CDR3 is 16 amino acids long. V gave up 4 bases and J gave up 2 bases; unmatched junction bases: 9. Germline CDR1 SGDLS, CDR2 YYNGEE.

As to this clone: Relative to the germline gene, one junction end is altered; a read error may explain this. The chain couples TRBV6-6 to TRBJ1-4; TRBD1 agrees at 9 bases. This CDR3 spans 16 amino acids. CDR1 is MNHNY, CDR2 SVGAGI, per germline (reference sequence). CDR3: CASSFPGTGSFEKLLF. For the CDR3, the DNA is TGTGCCAGCAGTTTCCCTGGGACAGGGTCTTTCGAAAAACTGCTTTTT.

This rearrangement joins TRBV27 to TRBJ2-7, with a weak D call TRBD2 (6 bases). The V end lost 2 bases, the J end lost 7 bases, and 15 bases lay between the germline ends. CDR1 is MNHEY and CDR2 is SMNVEV in the germline V gene (reference sequence). The CDR3 consists of 14 residues. The CDR3 loop is CASSLGGGAGEQYF. Here the CDR3 DNA reads TGTGCCAGCAGTTTAGGGGGTGGGGCGGGGGAGCAGTACTTC.

The chain couples TRBV28 to TRBJ2-7, with 12 bases matching TRBD2. Germline-derived CDR1 and CDR2 are MDHEN and SYDVKM. V lost 5 bases to trimming and J lost 3 bases; unmatched junction nucleotides: 8. The CDR3 totals 16 residues. This chain's CDR3 is CASSPRLAGVLYEQYF. The CDR3 DNA reads TGTGCCAGCAGTCCCCGACTAGCGGGAGTCCTCTACGAGCAGTACTTC.

The rearrangement links TRBV19 to TRBJ2-1; the match to TRBD2 covers 10 bases. This CDR3 is 18 amino acids long. J gave up 1 base and V 1 base, and 7 bases lay outside the gene matches. In germline, CDR1 is LNHDA, CDR2 SQIVND (reference sequence). Written as DNA, the CDR3 is TGTGCCAGTAGTATAGGCCTCCTAGCGGGGGCTTCCTACAATGAGCAGTTCTTC. Amino acids: CASSIGLLAGASYNEQFF. Drawing the rest from reference TRBV19 and TRBJ2-1, the complete variable domain is DGGITQSPKYLFRKEGQNVTLSCEQNLNHDAMYWYRQDPGQGLRLIYYSQIVNDFQKGDIAEGYSVSREKKESFPLTVTSAQKNPTAFYLCASSIGLLAGASYNEQFFGPGTRLTVL.

J is TRBJ1-1 and V is TRBV30, with D possibly matching TRBD1 (5 bases). Between the trimmed V and J ends, which lost 1 base and 6 bases, there was a span of 15 bases. This CDR3 is 14 amino acids long. CDR1 is GTSNPN, CDR2 SVGIG, per germline (reference sequence). The CDR3 nucleotides read TGTGCCTGGAGTGCACCACAGGTAGGGGCTGAAGCTTTCTTT. It is translated as CAWSAPQVGAEAFF.

The chain joins TRBV6-5 to TRBJ1-1; no reliable D call. Trimming shortened V by 6 bases and J by 0 bases, and 11 bases separated the two germline ends. Germline V gene sequence: CDR1 MNHEY, CDR2 SVGAGI. The CDR3 is 14 residues long. In DNA form, the CDR3 reads TGTGCCAGCAGCCAGACACCGGTGAACACTGAAGCTTTCTTT. Amino acid sequence: CASSQTPVNTEAFF.

This clone has just one count. J is TRBJ2-5 and V is TRBV5-4; 10 nucleotides line up with TRBD2. CDR1 SGHNT and CDR2 YYREEE come from the germline V gene (reference sequence). J was trimmed by 3 bases and V by 0 bases; bases with no gene match: 5. CDR3 length: 16 amino acids. The CDR3 DNA reads as TGTGCCAGCAGCTTGGCCCGGCTAGCGGGAGAAGAGACCCAGTACTTC. It codes for CASSLARLAGEETQYF. Together with reference TRBV5-4 and TRBJ2-5, the CDR3 gives the full variable domain: ETGVTQSPTHLIKTRGQQVTLRCSSQSGHNTVSWYQQALGQGPQFIFQYYREEENGRGNFPPRFSGLQFPNYSSELNVNALELDDSALYLCASSLARLAGEETQYFGPGTRLLVL.

The CDR3 nucleotides read TGCGCCAGCAGCCCGACTAGCCGGGCCGGGGAGCTGTTTTTT. Translated: CASSPTSRAGELFF. The chain uses TRBV5-1 and TRBJ2-2; the match to TRBD2 covers 7 bases. The germline V gene encodes CDR1 SGHRS and CDR2 YFSETQ. The V and J ends lost 4 bases and 6 bases, in that order; junction bases with no gene match: 6. The CDR3 spans 14 residues. The full variable domain, completed using reference TRBV5-1 and TRBJ2-2, is KAGVTQTPRYLIKTRGQQVTLSCSPISGHRSVSWYQQTPGQGLQFLFEYFSETQRNKGNFPGRFSGRQFSNSRSEMNVSTLELGDSALYLCASSPTSRAGELFFGEGSRLTVL.

This clone was seen a handful of times. The chain has TRBV30 and TRBJ2-7; the D is unclear. This CDR3 region has 12 residues. The germline V gene has CDR1 GTSNPN and CDR2 SVGIG (reference sequence). V lost 0 bases to trimming and J lost 3 bases, with 6 bases between them. CDR3 in amino acids: CAWSVSFYEQYF. The CDR3 bases are TGTGCCTGGAGTGTGAGCTTCTACGAGCAGTACTTC. The full variable domain, completed using reference TRBV30 and TRBJ2-7, is SQTIHQWPATLVQPVGSPLSLECTVEGTSNPNLYWYRQAAGRGLQLLFYSVGIGQISSEVPQNLSASRPQDRQFILSSKKLLLSDSGFYLCAWSVSFYEQYFGPGTRLTVT.

This chain connects TRBV7-3 to TRBJ1-6; 9 bases align to TRBD1. Losses at the gene ends were 4 bases for V and 10 bases for J; bases not matched to a gene: 5. The CDR3 length is 14 residues. Germline values: CDR1 SGHTA, CDR2 FQGTGA. The CDR3 DNA is TGTGCCAGCAGCTCCGGGACAGGGTACTCACCCCTCCACTTT. Its protein product is CASSSGTGYSPLHF.

The chain joins TRBV30 to TRBJ2-7, with D tentatively TRBD2 (6 bases). The CDR3 sequence is 12 residues long. Looked up from germline, CDR1 is GTSNPN and CDR2 is SVGIG (reference sequence). The V end lost 8 bases, the J end lost 4 bases, and 15 bases lay between the germline ends. The CDR3 DNA reads as TGTGCCCTCGACACTCGGGGGTACGAGCAGTACTTC. This encodes CALDTRGYEQYF.

In this sample, this clone turned up a few times. The V gene is TRBV21-1, the J gene TRBJ2-7; the table's D call, TRBD1, was not checked against the DNA. TRBV21-1 is reported as a pseudogene. The CDR3 totals 14 residues. Written as DNA, the CDR3 is TGTGCCAGATGTCCGACAGGGCCCTCCTACGAGCAGTACTTC. This gives the protein CARCPTGPSYEQYF.

V gene TRBV21-1 combines with J gene TRBJ2-3; the DNA was not used to check the table's D call, TRBD1. TRBV21-1 has pseudogene status. The CDR3 is 11 residues long. The CDR3 DNA follows: TGTGCCAGCATTTCCAGTGATACGCAGTATTTT. Residues: CASISSDTQYF.

A single count supports this clone. The CDR3 DNA reads as TGTGCCAGCAGCTCCACTAGCGCGTTGGTCTACGAGCAGTACTTC. Its translation: CASSSTSALVYEQYF. The V and J genes are TRBV5-4 and TRBJ2-7, with TRBD2 matching over 7 bases. The CDR3 covers 15 residues. V lost 3 bases, J lost 3 bases, and 9 bases stayed unmatched. The germline gives CDR1 SGHNT, CDR2 YYREEE (reference sequence).

V is TRBV28 and J is TRBJ2-7, with 9 positions matching TRBD2. V lost 2 bases to trimming and J lost 0 bases; unmatched junction nucleotides: 8. Germline V gene data show CDR1 as MDHEN and CDR2 as SYDVKM. The CDR3 is made up of 17 amino acids. This CDR3 reads CASSLTYSGSLSYEQYF. In DNA form, the CDR3 reads TGTGCCAGCAGTTTAACCTATAGCGGGAGCCTCTCCTACGAGCAGTACTTC.

The V call is TRBV24-1, the J call TRBJ1-2; D unresolved. The germline V gene has CDR1 KGHDR and CDR2 SFDVKD. Trimming shortened V by 5 bases and J by 7 bases, and 10 bases separated the two germline ends. The length of the CDR3 is 12 residues. The CDR3 sequence is CATSAAAGGYTF. DNA of the CDR3: TGTGCCACCAGTGCTGCGGCGGGTGGCTACACCTTC.

The V call is TRBV29-1, the J call TRBJ1-1, with TRBD1 as a possible D gene (5 bases). The V and J ends lost 7 bases and 2 bases respectively, with 11 bases between them. Germline values: CDR1 SQVTM, CDR2 ANQGSEA. The CDR3 runs to 12 residues. The CDR3 is CSAMTDNTEAFF. Here the CDR3 DNA reads TGCAGCGCTATGACAGATAACACTGAAGCTTTCTTT.

V and J are TRBV3-1 (or the pseudogene TRBV3-2) and TRBJ2-7; no clear D. V was shortened by 3 bases and J by 2 bases, with 11 bases between the two germline ends. The CDR3 loop spans 14 amino acids. Germline V CDR1 and CDR2: LGHDT, YNNKEL (reference sequence). This CDR3 reads CASSQYAGAYEQYF. The CDR3 DNA reads as TGTGCCAGCAGCCAGTATGCAGGCGCCTACGAGCAGTACTTC.

This clone was seen once. This sequence joins TRBV4-3 and TRBJ2-7, with 7 nucleotides matching TRBD2. Trimming removed 4 bases from V and 4 bases from J; junction bases left unmatched: 4. Germline CDR1 LGHNA, CDR2 YSLEER. The CDR3 sequence is 13 residues long. The CDR3 coding sequence is TGCGCCAGCAGCCCGGGACTACCTTACGAGCAGTACTTC. Amino acid sequence: CASSPGLPYEQYF.

This chain uses TRBV21-1 with TRBJ2-7; the table's TRBD1 call for D was not verified on the DNA. TRBV21-1 corresponds to a pseudogene. The CDR3 spans 18 residues. In DNA form, the CDR3 reads TGTGCCAGCAGCAAAAAGAGGGGGGCTCAGGGGGGCCCCTACGAGCAGTACTTC. This codes for CASSKKRGAQGGPYEQYF.